Listed below are T cell receptor beta chains from one sample, sequenced in a study of cytomegalovirus exposure and HLA in healthy donors. Repertoires were generated with immunoSEQ multiplex PCR, while TCRdb's copy carries only in-frame clones and drops some. There are some 85,000 clones in the sample; about 80% occur only once, and 1.4% lies in the top ten. Input material: PBMCs. The receptors derive from a male donor in good health and CMV-seronegative. The CDR3 runs from the conserved cysteine through the conserved F or W. The D gene is left open where the match is weak. The size field is filled for only some rows; it gives once, few, many or a size class.

>-|TRBD1|TRBJ2-7|TRBV30
CAWSNRGQSEQYF
TGTGCCTGGTCCAACAGGGGGCAAAGCGAGCAGTACTTC
>-|-|TRBJ1-4|TRBV15
CATSRSGGGLQNEKLFF
TGTGCCACCAGCAGGTCCGGTGGGGGACTTCAGAATGAAAAACTGTTTTTT
>-|TRBD1|TRBJ2-2|TRBV7-6
CASSARNSGQSTGELFF
TGTGCCAGCAGCGCGCGAAATTCGGGACAGTCCACCGGGGAGCTGTTTTTT
>once|TRBD1|TRBJ2-7|TRBV7-2
CASSFRDRAYEQYF
TGTGCCAGCAGCTTCCGGGACAGGGCCTACGAGCAGTACTTC
>once|TRBD1|TRBJ2-7|TRBV10-3
CATDRDLQSGEQYF
TGTGCCACGGACAGGGATCTCCAATCTGGCGAGCAGTACTTC
>-|TRBD1|TRBJ1-1|TRBV5-1
CASSLGDRDRSTEAFF
TGCGCCAGCAGCTTGGGCGACAGGGACCGAAGCACTGAAGCTTTCTTT
>-|TRBD1|TRBJ2-4|TRBV10-1
CAQTGLQKNIQYF
TGCGCACAGACAGGGTTGCAGAAAAACATTCAGTACTTC
>-|-|TRBJ2-2|TRBV4-3
CASSQDNRAGELFF
TGCGCCAGCAGCCAAGATAACAGAGCCGGGGAGCTGTTTTTT
>-|TRBD2|TRBJ2-3|TRBV2
CASRRTSGTDTQYF
TGTGCCAGCAGGAGGACTAGCGGCACAGATACGCAGTATTTT
>-|-|TRBJ1-4|TRBV4-3
CASSQDLGQGWEKLFF
TGCGCCAGCAGCCAAGATCTCGGCCAGGGTTGGGAAAAACTGTTTTTT
>-|TRBD2|TRBJ2-1|TRBV4-3
CASSQEASGIYNEQFF
TGCGCCAGCAGCCAAGAAGCTAGCGGAATCTACAATGAGCAGTTCTTC
>-|TRBD1|TRBJ1-2|TRBV5-4
CASKIGGQNYGYTF
TGTGCCAGCAAAATCGGGGGACAGAACTATGGCTACACCTTC
>few|TRBD2|TRBJ2-7|TRBV6-5
CASRPGLAGGYEQYF
TGTGCCAGCAGACCAGGACTAGCGGGTGGCTACGAGCAGTACTTC
>-|TRBD2|TRBJ2-7|TRBV7-2
CASSFGGGPYEQYF
TGTGCCAGCAGCTTTGGCGGGGGGCCCTACGAGCAGTACTTC
>-|TRBD2|TRBJ2-7|TRBV4-3
CASSPIGTSGMDGVEQYF
TGCGCCAGCAGCCCGATCGGGACTAGCGGGATGGATGGGGTCGAGCAGTACTTC
>-|-|TRBJ1-4|TRBV5-4
CASSLARGSSNEKLFF
TGTGCCAGCAGCTTGGCCAGGGGATCGTCTAATGAAAAACTGTTTTTT
>-|-|TRBJ1-1|TRBV5-1
CASSGGMNTEAFF
TGCGCCAGCAGCGGGGGGATGAACACTGAAGCTTTCTTT
>-|TRBD2|TRBJ2-7|TRBV6-5
CASSRGGYEQYF
TGTGCCAGCAGCCGGGGGGGGTACGAGCAGTACTTC
>-|-|TRBJ2-7|TRBV6-1
CASSSTGYEQYF
TGTGCCAGCAGTAGCACGGGCTACGAGCAGTACTTC
>once|TRBD2|TRBJ2-1|TRBV5-1
CASSLGLAGDLLNEQFF
TGCGCCAGCAGCTTAGGACTAGCGGGAGATCTTCTCAATGAGCAGTTCTTC
>once|-|TRBJ2-1|TRBV19
CASSIDHTERYNEQFF
TGTGCCAGTAGTATAGATCATACGGAGAGGTACAATGAGCAGTTCTTC
>-|-|TRBJ1-2|TRBV7-2
CASSLGVGANPYGYTF
TGTGCCAGCAGCTTAGGGGTGGGGGCGAACCCCTATGGCTACACCTTC
>-|TRBD1|TRBJ2-1|TRBV27
CASSRDRVYNEQFF
TGTGCCAGCAGTAGGGACAGGGTATACAATGAGCAGTTCTTC
>-|TRBD1|TRBJ2-7|TRBV7-8
CASSLRESTGGREQYF
TGTGCCAGCAGCCTCCGAGAATCGACAGGGGGACGCGAGCAGTACTTC
>-|-|TRBJ2-3|TRBV7-9
CASSPIASDTQYF
TGTGCCAGCAGCCCCATAGCCTCAGATACGCAGTATTTT
>few|-|TRBJ1-1|TRBV28
CASRGQLNTEAFF
TGTGCCAGCCGTGGACAGTTGAACACTGAAGCTTTCTTT
>-|TRBD2|TRBJ2-1|TRBV28
CASRGLAPTKGLYNEQFF
TGTGCCAGCAGGGGACTAGCTCCTACAAAAGGACTTTACAATGAGCAGTTCTTC
>-|-|TRBJ1-4|TRBV6-1
CASSTVRGSGEKLFF
TGTGCCAGCAGTACCGTCCGGGGTTCGGGTGAAAAACTGTTTTTT
>few|-|TRBJ1-1|TRBV4-3
CASSQVWQENTEAFF
TGCGCCAGCAGCCAAGTTTGGCAGGAGAACACTGAAGCTTTCTTT
>-|-|TRBJ2-2|TRBV15
CATSRGQTGELFF
TGTGCCACCAGCAGAGGGCAAACCGGGGAGCTGTTTTTT
>-|-|TRBJ2-7|TRBV5-1
CASSLGRDSLYEQYF
TGCGCCAGCAGCTTGGGTAGGGACTCCCTGTACGAGCAGTACTTC
>-|-|TRBJ1-1|TRBV29-1
CSVGYRLGGETEAFF
TGCAGCGTTGGATATCGTCTAGGGGGGGAAACTGAAGCTTTCTTT
>-|TRBD1|TRBJ1-5|TRBV7-2
CASSSGTASPKQPQHF
TGTGCCAGCAGCTCTGGGACAGCGTCACCGAAACAGCCCCAGCATTTT
>-|TRBD2|TRBJ2-5|TRBV14
CASSQLAGVQTQYF
TGTGCCAGCAGCCAACTAGCGGGGGTTCAGACCCAGTACTTC
>-|TRBD2|TRBJ2-1|TRBV27
CASTRSGSSYNEQFF
TGTGCCAGCACTCGGAGCGGGAGTTCCTACAATGAGCAGTTCTTC
>-|-|TRBJ1-2|TRBV7-2
CASSYRDNYGYTF
TGTGCCAGCAGCTACAGGGATAACTATGGCTACACCTTC
>-|-|TRBJ2-7|TRBV28
CASRRFDRWDEQYF
TGTGCCAGCAGGAGATTCGACAGGTGGGACGAGCAGTACTTC
>few|-|TRBJ2-7|TRBV20-1
CSASSGFEQYF
TGCAGTGCTAGTTCCGGTTTCGAGCAGTACTTC